Described below is a single TCR beta chain sequence and its context. Its matching antigen is unknown. The method was immunoSEQ multiplex PCR; TCRdb's version includes in-frame clones alone and lacks a portion of them. Of about 93,000 clones in the sample, just over 85% were seen once. This sample is part of a study of T cell responses to AZD1222 COVID-19 vaccine. In the study overall: Pooling of second doses given at about 4 or about 12 weeks was done. Findings of the study overall: Reports indicate that nearly half of spike-specific TCRs are directed at unmutated variant regions. White British donors predominated, females outnumbered males, and clonal diversity was possibly underestimated.

The CDR3 is made up of 15 amino acids. Germline loops: CDR1 SGHRS, CDR2 YFSETQ. Trimming removed 4 bases from V and 0 bases from J, with 12 bases in between. The rearrangement links TRBV5-1 to TRBJ2-3, with D possibly matching TRBD2 (5 bases). Sequences were derived from peripheral blood, sampled on day 0 of AZD1222 vaccination. The sequence came from an adult in good health. Here the CDR3 reads CASSGLATSTDTQYF. CDR3 in DNA: TGCGCCAGCAGCGGGTTAGCGACTAGCACAGATACGCAGTATTTT.